Given below is one T cell receptor (beta chain) in context. The antigen remains undetermined. This specimen belongs to a study of CD8+ T cells in alopecia areata. About the research overall: Treatment comprised oral tofacitinib, 5 to 10 mg twice daily, in treated patients.

Trimming took 5 bases from V and 6 from J; bases not matched to a gene: 4. Germline lookup yields CDR1 SGHVS and CDR2 FQNEAQ. CDR3 size: 13 residues. As for treatment: oral pan-JAK inhibitor, 5-10 mg twice daily. It was cDNA, reverse transcribed from extracted RNA, that served as the sequencing template. Assay used: immunoSEQ multiplex PCR; TCRdb lists only in-frame clones, some missing. The data show some 96,000 clones, with roughly three fifths seen just once and roughly 16% held by the top ten. Notes on the study in general: The study found higher clonality in lesional than normal scalp, especially in alopecia totalis/universalis.

The receptor was derived from a human donor with alopecia areata. The starting material was CD8+ T cells sorted from blood, obtained at week 4, from a patient treated with tofacitinib. The V gene is TRBV7-8, the J gene TRBJ2-3; 8 bases fit TRBD2. CDR3: CASSGPSGDTQYF. The CDR3 coding sequence is TGTGCCAGCAGCGGACCTAGCGGGGATACGCAGTATTTT.